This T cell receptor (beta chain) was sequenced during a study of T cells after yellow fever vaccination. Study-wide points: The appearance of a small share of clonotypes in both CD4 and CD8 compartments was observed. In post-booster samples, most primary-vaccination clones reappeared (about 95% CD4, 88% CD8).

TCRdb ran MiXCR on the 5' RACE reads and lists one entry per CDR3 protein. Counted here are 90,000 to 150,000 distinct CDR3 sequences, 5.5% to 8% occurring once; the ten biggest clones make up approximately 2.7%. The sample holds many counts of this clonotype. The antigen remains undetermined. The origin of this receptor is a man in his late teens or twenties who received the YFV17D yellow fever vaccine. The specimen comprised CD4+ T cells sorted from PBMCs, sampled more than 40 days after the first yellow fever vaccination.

Here the CDR3 DNA reads TGCAGCCTTTTACTTGGGGAGACCCAGTACTTC. This sequence encodes CSLLLGETQYF. The chain carries TRBV29-1 and TRBJ2-5; D uncertain. The CDR3 spans 11 residues. The V and J ends lost 8 bases and 5 bases respectively, with 12 bases between them. The V gene's germline CDR1 is SQVTM and CDR2 ANQGSEA. Together with reference TRBV29-1 and TRBJ2-5, the CDR3 gives the full variable domain: SAVISQKPSRDICQRGTSLTIQCQVDSQVTMMFWYRQQPGQSLTLIATANQGSEATYESGFVIDKFPISRPNLTFSTLTVSNMSPEDSSIYLCSLLLGETQYFGPGTRLLVL.